The T cell receptor (beta chain) under discussion was sequenced for a study of CD8 T cells in Susac syndrome. The CDR3 totals 13 residues. Trimming stripped 3 bases from V and 4 bases from J, with 9 bases between. Random hexamers were used to reverse transcribe the RNA input (about 0.45 to 1 ug). TCRdb reprocessed the immunoSEQ multiplex PCR reads via MiXCR and lists one record per CDR3 protein. The table includes 180,000 or so distinct CDR3 sequences, about 94% detected once. The sequenced sample was CD4+ T cells from PBMCs. V gene TRBV12-3 or TRBV12-4 combines with J gene TRBJ1-2; D call uncertain. This receptor was identified in a human donor with multiple sclerosis. Here the CDR3 DNA reads TGTGCCAGCAGTTTTCTGGGCCCCTATGGCTACACCTTC. Its translation is CASSFLGPYGYTF.